In this sample, the clone carrying this T cell receptor (beta chain) turned up a few times. Its antigen is not known. The data were produced by immunoSEQ multiplex PCR, yet TCRdb's version contains in-frame clones alone and is incomplete. The sample has approximately 450,000 clones, 75% to 95% seen once. These data belong to a study of Ad26.COV2.S vaccination and SARS-CoV-2 variants. Germline V gives CDR1 SQVTM, CDR2 ANQGSEA. The ends were cut back, 3 bases at V and 6 bases at J, with 15 bases in the middle. CDR3 length: 13 amino acids. Overall study findings and caveats: Vaccine recipients showed a spike-specific TCR breadth that was higher than in placebo recipients.

Treatment reported: roughly 19 received Ad26.COV2.S at low or high dose, single or two shots; roughly 5 received placebo; per-sample allocation not given. Day 63 after the first injection of vaccine or placebo was the sampling time. Within Boston, the person who donated was an adult of 18-55 years. The chain is built from TRBV29-1 and TRBJ2-7; D gene uncertain. The input for sequencing was peripheral blood, taken in a trial of Ad26.COV2.S vaccine versus placebo. The receptor was derived from a person aged 18-60 years who received the Ad26.COV2.S COVID-19 vaccine or a placebo. In DNA form, the CDR3 reads TGCAGCGTTGAGTTTTTACGGCGGCGCGAGCAGTACTTC. This sequence encodes CSVEFLRRREQYF.